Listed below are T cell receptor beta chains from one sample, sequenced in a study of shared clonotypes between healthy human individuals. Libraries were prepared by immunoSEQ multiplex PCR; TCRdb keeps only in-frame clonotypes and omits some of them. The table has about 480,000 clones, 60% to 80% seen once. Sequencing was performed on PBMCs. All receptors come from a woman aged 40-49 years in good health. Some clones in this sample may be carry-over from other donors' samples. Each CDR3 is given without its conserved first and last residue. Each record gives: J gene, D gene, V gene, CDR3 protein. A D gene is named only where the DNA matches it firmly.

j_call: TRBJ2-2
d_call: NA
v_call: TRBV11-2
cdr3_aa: ASSLIRAGGELF

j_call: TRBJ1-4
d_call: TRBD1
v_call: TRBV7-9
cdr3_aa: ASSNLARGSEKLF

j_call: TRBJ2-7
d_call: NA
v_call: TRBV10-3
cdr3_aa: AIPPDSYEQY

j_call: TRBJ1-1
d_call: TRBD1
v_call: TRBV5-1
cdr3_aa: ASSFRQGNTEAF

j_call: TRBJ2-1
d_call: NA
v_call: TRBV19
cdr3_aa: ASRTGSHEQF

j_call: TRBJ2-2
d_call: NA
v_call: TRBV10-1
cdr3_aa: ASSDPTGELF

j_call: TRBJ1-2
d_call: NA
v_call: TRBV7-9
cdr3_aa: ASSKSTGGAYGYT

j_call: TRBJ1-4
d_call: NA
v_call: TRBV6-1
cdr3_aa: ASSSKENEKLF

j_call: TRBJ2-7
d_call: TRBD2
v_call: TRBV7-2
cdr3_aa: ASSLASGRLY

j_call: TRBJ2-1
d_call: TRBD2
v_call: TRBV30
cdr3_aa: AWSGHPGLVSNEQF

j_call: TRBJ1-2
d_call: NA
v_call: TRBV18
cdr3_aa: ASSLDRNYGYT

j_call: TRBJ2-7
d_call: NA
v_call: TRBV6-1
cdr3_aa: ASSEALWVSYEQY

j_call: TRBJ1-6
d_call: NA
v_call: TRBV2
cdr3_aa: ASTRGTSSVSPLH

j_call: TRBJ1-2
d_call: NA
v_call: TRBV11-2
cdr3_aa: ASSLKGTYGYT

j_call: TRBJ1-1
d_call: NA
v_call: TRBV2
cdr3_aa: ASRKGDTEAF

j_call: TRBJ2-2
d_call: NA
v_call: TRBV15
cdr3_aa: ATSRDTVWARGTGELF

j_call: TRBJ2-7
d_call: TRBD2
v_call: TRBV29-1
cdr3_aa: NVVLAGGYEQY

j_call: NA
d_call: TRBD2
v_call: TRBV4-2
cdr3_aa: ASSQGLAGSYEQY

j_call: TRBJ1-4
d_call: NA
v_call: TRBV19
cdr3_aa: ASSIRLTGVNEKLF